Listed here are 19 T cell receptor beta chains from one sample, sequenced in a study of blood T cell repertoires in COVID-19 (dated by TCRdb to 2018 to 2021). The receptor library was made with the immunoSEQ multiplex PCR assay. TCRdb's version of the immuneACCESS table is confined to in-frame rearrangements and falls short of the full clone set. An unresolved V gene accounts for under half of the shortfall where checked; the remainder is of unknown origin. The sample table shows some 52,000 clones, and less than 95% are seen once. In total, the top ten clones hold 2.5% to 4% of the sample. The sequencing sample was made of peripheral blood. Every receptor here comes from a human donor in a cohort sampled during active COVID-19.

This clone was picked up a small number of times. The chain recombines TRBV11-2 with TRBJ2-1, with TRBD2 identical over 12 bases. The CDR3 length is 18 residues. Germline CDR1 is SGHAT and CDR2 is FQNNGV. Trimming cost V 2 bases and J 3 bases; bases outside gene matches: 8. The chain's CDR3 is CASSLKQTSGSVYNEQFF. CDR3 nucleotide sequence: TGTGCCAGCAGCTTAAAGCAGACTAGCGGGAGTGTCTACAATGAGCAGTTCTTC.

The CDR3 spells CASSFWLAGSRYEQYF. CDR3 DNA sequence: TGTGCCAGCAGTTTTTGGCTAGCGGGAAGTAGGTACGAGCAGTACTTC. The chain uses TRBV27 and TRBJ2-7, with TRBD2 matching 9 bases. J gave up 4 bases and V 3 bases, and 10 bases lay outside the gene matches. Germline V gives CDR1 MNHEY, CDR2 SMNVEV (reference sequence). This CDR3 spans 16 amino acids.

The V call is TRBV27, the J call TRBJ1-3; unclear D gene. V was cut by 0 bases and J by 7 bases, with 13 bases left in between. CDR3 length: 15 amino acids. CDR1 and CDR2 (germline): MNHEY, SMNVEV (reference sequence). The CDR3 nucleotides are TGTGCCAGCAGTTTATCGGGAGGTGTGGGGAACACCATATATTTT. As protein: CASSLSGGVGNTIYF.

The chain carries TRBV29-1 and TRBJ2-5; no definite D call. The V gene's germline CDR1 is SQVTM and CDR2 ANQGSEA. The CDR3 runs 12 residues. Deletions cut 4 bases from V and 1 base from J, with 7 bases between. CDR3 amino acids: CSVGPLQETQYF. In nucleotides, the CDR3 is TGCAGCGTTGGGCCTCTCCAAGAGACCCAGTACTTC.

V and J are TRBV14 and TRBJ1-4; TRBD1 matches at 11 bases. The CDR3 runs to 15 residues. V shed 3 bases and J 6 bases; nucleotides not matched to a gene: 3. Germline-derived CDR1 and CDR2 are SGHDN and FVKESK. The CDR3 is CASSHGQGAYEKLFF. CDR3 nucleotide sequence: TGTGCCAGCAGCCACGGACAGGGGGCCTATGAAAAACTGTTTTTT.

CDR3 sequence (DNA): TGTGCCACCCGGCGGGCGGACGGCACTGAAGCTTTCTTT. This encodes CATRRADGTEAFF. The V and J genes are TRBV10-3 and TRBJ1-1; unclear D gene. The CDR3 has 13 residues. CDR1 is ENHRY, CDR2 SYGVKD, per germline. V lost 10 bases and J 4 bases, leaving 16 bases between the germline ends.

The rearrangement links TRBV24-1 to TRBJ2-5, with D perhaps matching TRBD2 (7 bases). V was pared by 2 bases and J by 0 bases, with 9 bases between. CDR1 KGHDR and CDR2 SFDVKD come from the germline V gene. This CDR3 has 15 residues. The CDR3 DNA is TGTGCCACCAGTGATTCCGGGGGGCACCAAGAGACCCAGTACTTC. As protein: CATSDSGGHQETQYF.

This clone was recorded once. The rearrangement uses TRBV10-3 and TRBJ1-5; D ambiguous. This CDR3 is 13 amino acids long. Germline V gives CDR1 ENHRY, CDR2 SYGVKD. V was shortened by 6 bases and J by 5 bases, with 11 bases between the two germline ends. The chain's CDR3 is CAIREMGDQPQHF. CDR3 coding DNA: TGTGCCATCAGAGAGATGGGAGATCAGCCCCAGCATTTT.

The CDR3 sequence: CATSLPQGSYGYTF. As DNA, the CDR3 is TGTGCCACCAGCCTTCCGCAAGGGAGCTATGGCTACACCTTC. The chain has TRBV15 and TRBJ1-2, with D uncertain. This CDR3 region has 14 residues. V gave up 5 bases and J gave up 4 bases, with 14 bases separating them. CDR1 LNHNV and CDR2 YYDKDF come from the germline V gene (reference sequence).

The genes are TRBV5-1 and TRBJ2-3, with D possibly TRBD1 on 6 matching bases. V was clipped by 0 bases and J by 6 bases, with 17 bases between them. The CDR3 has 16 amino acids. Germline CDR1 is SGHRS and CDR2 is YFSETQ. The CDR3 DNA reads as TGCGCCAGCAGCTTGGTTTCCCAGGGGATTTCCGATACGCAGTATTTT. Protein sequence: CASSLVSQGISDTQYF.

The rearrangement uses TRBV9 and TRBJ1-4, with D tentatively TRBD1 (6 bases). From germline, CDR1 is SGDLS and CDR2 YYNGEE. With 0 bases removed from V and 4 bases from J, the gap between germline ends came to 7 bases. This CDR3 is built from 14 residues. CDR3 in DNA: TGTGCCAGCAGCGTAGAAGGGGGTAATGAAAAACTGTTTTTT. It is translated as CASSVEGGNEKLFF.

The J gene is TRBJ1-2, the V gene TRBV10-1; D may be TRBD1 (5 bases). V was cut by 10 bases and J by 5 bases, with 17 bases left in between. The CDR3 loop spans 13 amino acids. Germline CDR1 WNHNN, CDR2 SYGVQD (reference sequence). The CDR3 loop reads CATSTGGIYGYTF. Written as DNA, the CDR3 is TGCGCCACCAGCACGGGGGGAATATATGGCTACACCTTC.

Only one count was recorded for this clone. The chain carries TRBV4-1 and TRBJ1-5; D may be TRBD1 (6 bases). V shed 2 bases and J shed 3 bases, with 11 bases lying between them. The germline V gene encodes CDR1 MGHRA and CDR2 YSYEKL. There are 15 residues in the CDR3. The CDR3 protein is CASSQLGGLNQPQHF. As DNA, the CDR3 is TGCGCCAGCAGCCAACTAGGGGGTCTCAATCAGCCCCAGCATTTT.

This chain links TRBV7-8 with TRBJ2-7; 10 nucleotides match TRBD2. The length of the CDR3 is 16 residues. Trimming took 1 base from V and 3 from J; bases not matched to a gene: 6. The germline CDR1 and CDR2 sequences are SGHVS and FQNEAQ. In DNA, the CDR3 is TGTGCCAGCAGCTTAGGTCTGTCTAGCGGGAGCTACGAGCAGTACTTC. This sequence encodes CASSLGLSSGSYEQYF.

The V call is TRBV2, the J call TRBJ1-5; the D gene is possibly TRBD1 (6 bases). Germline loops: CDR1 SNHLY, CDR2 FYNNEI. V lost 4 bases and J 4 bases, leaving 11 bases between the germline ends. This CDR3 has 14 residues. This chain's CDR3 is CASSVGRGNQPQHF. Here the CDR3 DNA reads TGTGCCAGCAGTGTTGGCAGGGGAAATCAGCCCCAGCATTTT.

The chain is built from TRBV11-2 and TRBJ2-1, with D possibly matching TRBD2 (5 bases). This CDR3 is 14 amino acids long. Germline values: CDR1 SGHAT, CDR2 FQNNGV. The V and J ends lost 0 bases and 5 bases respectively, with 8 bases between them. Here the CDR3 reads CASSLDWRNNEQFF. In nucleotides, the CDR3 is TGTGCCAGCAGCTTAGATTGGAGGAACAATGAGCAGTTCTTC.

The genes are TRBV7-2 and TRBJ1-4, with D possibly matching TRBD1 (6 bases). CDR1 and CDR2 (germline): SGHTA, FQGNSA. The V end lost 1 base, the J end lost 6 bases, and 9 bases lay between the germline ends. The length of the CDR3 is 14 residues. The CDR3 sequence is CASSLDRVDEKLFF. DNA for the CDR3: TGTGCCAGCAGCTTAGACAGGGTAGATGAAAAACTGTTTTTT.

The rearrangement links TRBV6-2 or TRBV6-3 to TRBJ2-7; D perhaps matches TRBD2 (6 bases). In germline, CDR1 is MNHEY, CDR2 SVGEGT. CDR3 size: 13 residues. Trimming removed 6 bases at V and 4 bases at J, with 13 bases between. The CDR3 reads CASRPGGGYEQYF. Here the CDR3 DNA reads TGTGCCAGCAGGCCTGGGGGAGGTTACGAGCAGTACTTC.

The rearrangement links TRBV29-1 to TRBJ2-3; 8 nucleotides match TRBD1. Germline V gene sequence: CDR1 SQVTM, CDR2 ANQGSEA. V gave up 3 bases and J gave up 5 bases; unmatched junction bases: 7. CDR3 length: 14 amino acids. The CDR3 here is CSVEQTGVGDTQYF. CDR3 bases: TGCAGCGTTGAGCAGACAGGGGTCGGAGATACGCAGTATTTT.